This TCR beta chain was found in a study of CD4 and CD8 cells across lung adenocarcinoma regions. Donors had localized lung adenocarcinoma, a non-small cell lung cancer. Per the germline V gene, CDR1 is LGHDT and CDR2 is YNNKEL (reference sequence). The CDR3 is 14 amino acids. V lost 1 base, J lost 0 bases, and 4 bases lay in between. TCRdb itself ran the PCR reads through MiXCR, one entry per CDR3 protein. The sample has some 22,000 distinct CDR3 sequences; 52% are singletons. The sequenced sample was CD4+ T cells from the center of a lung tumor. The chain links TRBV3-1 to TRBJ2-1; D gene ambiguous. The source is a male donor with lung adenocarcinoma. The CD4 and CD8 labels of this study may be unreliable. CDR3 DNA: TGTGCCAGCAGCCAAGCGAGCTCCTACAATGAGCAGTTCTTC. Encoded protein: CASSQASSYNEQFF.